Listed below are T cell receptor beta chains from one sample, sequenced in a study of beta chain features in type 1 diabetes. Produced via immunoSEQ multiplex PCR; TCRdb's table is partial and in-frame only. This table holds under 550,000 clones, roughly 10% found once. Sequenced input: naive CD4+ T cells from blood. These receptors were taken from a woman between 18 and 29 years old in good health. CDR3s include the opening cysteine and the closing phenylalanine or tryptophan. The size of a clone is reported for some rows only, either as once, few or many, or as a class for expanded clones.

TRBJ1-1,TRBV19,few,CASSRQGGTEAFF
TRBJ1-2,TRBV7-9,few,CASSRPTGPYGYTF
TRBJ1-3,TRBV29-1,.,CSVGQDSGNTIYF
TRBJ2-7,TRBV9,few,CASSTSAGALYEQYF
TRBJ1-3,TRBV28,.,CASSTTTGYSGNTIYF
TRBJ1-6,TRBV10-3,.,CAISESFGNSPLHF
TRBJ2-7,TRBV7-9,.,CASSPTKGSIGEQYF
TRBJ1-5,TRBV9,few,CASSASDRGGNQPQHF
TRBJ1-1,TRBV20-1,.,CSAIARTEAFF
TRBJ1-2,TRBV7-2,.,CACRQEYYGYTF
TRBJ2-1,TRBV7-2,few,CASSLEQDRGLTEQFF
TRBJ2-7,TRBV9,few,CASSPEREPYEQYF
TRBJ1-2,TRBV6-6,few,CASTGGSGYTF
TRBJ2-4,TRBV7-2,few,CASSLAFGAQNIQYF
TRBJ2-4,TRBV6-5,few,CASRLDRLAKNIQYF
TRBJ1-4,TRBV25-1,few,CASSEYGRANEKLFF
TRBJ2-1,TRBV4-1,.,CASSQDTSHKNNEQFF
TRBJ1-4,TRBV29-1,few,CSATGGSEKLFF
TRBJ1-1,TRBV2,.,CASSKGRRNTEAFF
TRBJ2-1,TRBV25-1,.,CASTSLVGQGSYNEQFF
TRBJ1-5,TRBV11-2,few,CASSRATNQPQHF
TRBJ2-5,TRBV2,.,CASNLGSGEETQYF
TRBJ2-3,TRBV5-4,.,CASSYSGGSTDTQYF
TRBJ2-3,TRBV14,few,CASSRRWGKVAQYF
TRBJ2-5,TRBV5-5,few,CASSFGQLQETQYF
TRBJ2-5,TRBV9,few,CASSVYGGAQETQYF
TRBJ2-1,TRBV2,few,CASSLNEQFF
TRBJ2-3,TRBV7-8,few,CASSRGRQGATDTQYF
TRBJ1-1,TRBV14,few,CASSQRLTVTMNTEAFF
TRBJ2-5,TRBV7-9,.,CASSFGGRTVETQYF
TRBJ1-2,TRBV15,few,CATSRAGQDYGYTF
TRBJ2-7,TRBV27,.,CASSLGSYEQYF
TRBJ1-1,TRBV5-4,.,CASSYQGAEAFF
TRBJ1-4,TRBV5-1,few,CASSFWSGEKLFF
TRBJ2-5,TRBV5-1,few,CASRLAGEETQYF
TRBJ1-6,TRBV25-1,few,CASSGGHSPLHF
TRBJ1-1,TRBV29-1,few,CSVVGPGGGTEAFF
TRBJ2-3,TRBV7-9,.,CASSPSLTSGGAWTDTQYF
TRBJ2-3,TRBV5-4,.,CASTSGMGYQNPDTQYF
TRBJ2-2,TRBV9,.,CASSVDHTGELFF
TRBJ1-2,TRBV5-1,.,CASSLGRAYYGYTF
TRBJ1-3,TRBV2,few,CASSLRTSGNTIYF
TRBJ2-3,TRBV7-2,.,CASSLAGGGADTQYF
TRBJ2-7,TRBV7-9,few,CASSPKWDSYEQYF